This section outlines one T cell receptor beta chain sequence together with its context. The sample comes from a study of blood T cell repertoires in COVID-19. Study overall: Spain, Italy and the United States supplied samples that represented acute and convalescent COVID-19. Nucleic acid was either cDNA or gDNA, and it came from T cells, B-cell-depleted T cells, or PBMCs.

There are 14 residues in the CDR3. The germline CDR1 and CDR2 sequences are LGHNA and YSLEER. The V end lost 0 bases, the J end lost 9 bases, and 14 bases lay between the germline ends. Original handling: Nucleated cell counts were estimated from reference gene primer amplification. Data came from immunoSEQ multiplex PCR; TCRdb stores just in-frame clones and leaves some out. Clone size and V and J calls were adopted from that table, with D and trimming inferred from the DNA. The repertoire consists of more than 50,000 clones, with 77% occurring once and the leading ten covering 40% to 45%. The source material was peripheral blood. The clonotype was recovered from a man between 65 and 79 years old with active or convalescent COVID-19. The chain employs TRBV4-3 and TRBJ1-2, with D maybe TRBD1 (6 bases). The CDR3 region is CASSQDADSLSYTF. The CDR3, as DNA: TGCGCCAGCAGCCAAGACGCGGACAGCTTAAGCTACACCTTC.